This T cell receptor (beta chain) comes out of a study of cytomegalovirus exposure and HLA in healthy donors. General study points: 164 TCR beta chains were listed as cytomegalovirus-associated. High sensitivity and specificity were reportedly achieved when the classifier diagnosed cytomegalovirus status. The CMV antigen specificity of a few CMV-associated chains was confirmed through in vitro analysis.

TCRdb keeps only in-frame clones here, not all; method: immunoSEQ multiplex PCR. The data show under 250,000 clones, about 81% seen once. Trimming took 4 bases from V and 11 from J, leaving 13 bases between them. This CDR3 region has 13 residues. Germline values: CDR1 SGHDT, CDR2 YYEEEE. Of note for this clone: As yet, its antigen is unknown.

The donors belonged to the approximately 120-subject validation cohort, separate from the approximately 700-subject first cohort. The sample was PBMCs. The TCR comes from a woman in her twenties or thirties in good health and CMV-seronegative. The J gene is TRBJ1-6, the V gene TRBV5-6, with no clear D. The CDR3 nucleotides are TGTGCCAGCAGCCACCGTTTACTCCCACCCCTCCACTTT. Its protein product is CASSHRLLPPLHF.